Each of the 10 T cell receptor beta chains below was sequenced from the same sample in a study of blood T cell repertoires in COVID-19. Assay: immunoSEQ multiplex PCR; the TCRdb copy retains only in-frame clones and omits some. There are roughly 200,000 clones in the sample; roughly 88% occur only once, and around 6% lies in the top ten. The sample comprised PBMCs or T cells enriched from blood (not recorded which). These receptors were collected from a man between 40 and 49 years old with acute COVID-19.

Of note for this clone: A junction end diverges from the germline sequence, so it may reflect a read error. V and J are TRBV7-7 and TRBJ2-3; D possibly corresponds to TRBD2 (6 bases). Germline-derived CDR1 and CDR2 are SSHAT and FNYEAQ (reference sequence). The CDR3 covers 15 residues. The CDR3 loop reads CASSFSGSSTDTQYF. The CDR3 region has the DNA TGTGCTAGCAGCTTTAGCGGCTCCAGCACAGATACGCAGTATTTT. Full variable domain (rest looked up from reference TRBV7-7 and TRBJ2-3): GAGVSQSPRYKVTKRGQDVTLRCDPISSHATLYWYQQALGQGPEFLTYFNYEAQPDKSGLPSDRFSAERPEGSISTLTIQRTEQRDSAMYRCASSFSGSSTDTQYFGPGTRLTVL.

This chain connects TRBV7-9 to TRBJ2-3, with no clear D. Germline values: CDR1 SEHNR, CDR2 FQNEAQ (reference sequence). This CDR3 has 14 residues. Trimming stripped 5 bases from V and 4 bases from J, with 13 bases between. CDR3 residues: CASSQGMGPDTQYF. CDR3 nucleotide sequence: TGTGCCAGCAGCCAAGGCATGGGCCCAGATACGCAGTATTTT.

The CDR3 region is CASGLGSGRAGETQYF. CDR3 DNA: TGTGCTAGTGGTTTGGGTAGCGGGAGGGCCGGCGAGACCCAGTACTTC. The rearrangement joins TRBV12-5 to TRBJ2-5, with 11 bases fitting TRBD2. Germline-derived CDR1 and CDR2 are LGHNT and FRNRAP. The CDR3 length is 16 residues. The V segment lost 1 base and the J segment 5 bases; nucleotides outside the gene matches: 6.

The CDR3 DNA follows: TGTGCCAGCCGGCTCGCGCTAGCGGACTACAATGAGCAGTTCTTC. It is translated as CASRLALADYNEQFF. The chain has TRBV5-4 and TRBJ2-1; 7 nucleotides agree with TRBD2. In germline, CDR1 is SGHNT, CDR2 YYREEE (reference sequence). Trimming cost V 7 bases and J 3 bases; bases outside gene matches: 10. This CDR3 is built from 15 residues.

The rearrangement joins TRBV28 to TRBJ1-2, with TRBD1 identical over 9 bases. V trimming: 2 bases; J trimming: 4 bases; junction bases outside the gene matches: 5. The CDR3 totals 15 residues. The germline CDR1 and CDR2 sequences are MDHEN and SYDVKM. The CDR3 region is CASSLAGQGSYGYTF. CDR3 coding DNA: TGTGCCAGCAGTTTAGCGGGACAGGGTAGCTATGGCTACACCTTC.

CDR3 coding DNA: TGTGCCAGCAGCCTTAGGGGGAAGAACACTGAAGCTTTCTTT. It specifies CASSLRGKNTEAFF. The rearrangement uses TRBV7-3 and TRBJ1-1, with TRBD1 as a possible D gene (6 bases). The germline CDR1 and CDR2 sequences are SGHTA and FQGTGA. The germline V and J ends were trimmed by 5 bases and 1 base, with 11 bases remaining between them. The CDR3 extends over 14 amino acids.

In this sample, this clone turned up once. The rearrangement joins TRBV7-9 to TRBJ2-5; 10 positions agree with TRBD2. This CDR3 is built from 17 residues. Germline lookup yields CDR1 SEHNR and CDR2 FQNEAQ (reference sequence). Trimming took 1 base from V and 0 from J; bases not matched to a gene: 5. The DNA of the CDR3 is TGTGCCAGCAGCTTAGGAGTAGCGGGAGGCTACCAAGAGACCCAGTACTTC. Amino acids: CASSLGVAGGYQETQYF.

The chain has TRBV5-1 and TRBJ2-5, with 9 bases that match TRBD2. Per germline, CDR1 SGHRS and CDR2 YFSETQ. The V and J ends lost 5 bases and 5 bases, in that order; junction bases with no gene match: 10. There are 15 residues in the CDR3. DNA of the CDR3: TGCGCCAGCAGGAGAGAAGCGGGAGGAGGGGAGACCCAGTACTTC. Amino acids: CASRREAGGGETQYF.

The rearrangement links TRBV30 to TRBJ1-2, with 7 bases identical to TRBD1. The length of the CDR3 is 12 residues. Germline loops: CDR1 GTSNPN, CDR2 SVGIG (reference sequence). V gave up 5 bases and J gave up 4 bases; unmatched junction bases: 4. The CDR3 coding sequence is TGTGCCTGGGCCGGGACAGCCTATGGCTACACCTTC. It yields the protein CAWAGTAYGYTF.

This chain connects TRBV3-1 (or the pseudogene TRBV3-2) to TRBJ1-2, with 9 bases fitting TRBD1. Trimming cost V 0 bases and J 4 bases; bases outside gene matches: 3. This CDR3 spans 15 amino acids. From germline, CDR1 is LGHDT and CDR2 YNNKEL (reference sequence). The CDR3 loop reads CASSQEKGQGYGYTF. The CDR3 nucleotides read TGTGCCAGCAGCCAAGAGAAGGGACAGGGCTATGGCTACACCTTC.